The present entry profiles one T cell receptor (beta chain) with its context. The sample holds a few counts of this clone. The specificity of this receptor is unknown. No base qualities exist here, and no much larger clone lies one base off it. The sample comes from a study of T cell responses to AZD1222 COVID-19 vaccine (dated by TCRdb to the early 2020s). Background for the entire study: A total of just over 230 trial participants underwent TCR sequencing, of whom more than 200 had received two doses of AZD1222 and 26 had received two doses of the MenACWY control vaccine. Trial participants were enrolled by age into subgroups of 18-55, 56-69 and 70-plus years, and around 140, 26 and 57 TCR-sequenced participants, respectively, were included in these subgroups. Overall study results and their limits: Because no day 14 peak-response samples were available, repertoires were characterized only after the peak T cell response. In the small 56-69-year group, the increase in depth fell short of significance, most likely because of low power. After two AZD1222 doses, both the breadth and the depth of spike-specific TCRs were significantly higher than at day 0 and than in MenACWY recipients. Participants were mostly white British and included more females than males, and it was suggested by the authors that clonal diversity may have been underestimated. Reportedly, almost half of the unique spike-specific TCRs recognized epitopes lying outside the regions that are mutated in the B.1.351 and B.1.1.7 variants. The whole spike protein was spanned by vaccine-associated CD4 TCRs, and dominant responses were seen in regions 160-218 and 743-854. Conclusions about previously exposed vaccinees are limited, since just five or six AZD1222 recipients were seropositive for SARS-CoV-2 at baseline.

Between the V and J ends, shortened by 8 bases and 0 bases respectively, the junction contains 12 bases. Spanning cysteine to phenylalanine, the CDR3 consists of 14 amino acids. Of all the DNA, just the CDR3 is kept, 42 bases in frame from base 1. CDR1 is given as SNHLY and CDR2 as FYNNEI, both from the germline V gene. What the time point label conveys for this sample: about 28 days (+/-7) after the second vaccine dose. AZD1222 recipients with second doses at about 4 weeks or about 12 weeks were pooled, because spike-specific TCR depth and breadth did not differ between schedules. Vaccinee samples came from UK trials COV001 and COV002, including a single-blind randomized controlled phase 2/3 trial of AZD1222 (ChAdOx1 nCoV-19) in healthy adults. For TCRbeta chain sequencing, PBMC samples were collected from trial participants at day 0 and at day 28 after the second dose. The CDR3 regions of human TCRbeta chains were analyzed by immunosequencing. In the source study's methods: TCRs in the repertoires were matched against a reference library of SARS-CoV-2-specific TCRs that had been generated with the MIRA antigen-specificity platform. Breadth meant the fraction of unique TCRs that were SARS-CoV-2-associated, whereas depth meant the fraction of total T cells that were SARS-CoV-2-associated. Using the MIRA data, each spike-specific TCR was mapped to the spike region that the TCR reacts to and placed in a CD4 or CD8 class. Log10-transformed breadth and depth values were compared by one-way ANOVA with Sidak's multiple comparisons tests. In TCRdb, the immuneACCESS table is reduced to in-frame sequences with V and J assigned. These tables do not hold every clone; where another copy was compared, an unresolved V gene accounts for under half, and the others remain unexplained. Clone size and the V and J calls come from that table; the DNA yielded D and trimming. The sample records some 81,000 clones, about 86% of which are singletons. The top ten clones comprise approximately 5.6% of the sample.

This chain is built from TRBV2 and TRBJ2-3, with a weak D call of TRBD2 (6 bases match). The source material was peripheral blood, sampled 28 days after the second AZD1222 dose. The TCR originated in an adult who received the AZD1222 COVID-19 vaccine. The nucleotide sequence reads TGTGCCAGCGCGAGGGACTCCAGCACAGATACGCAGTATTTT. Protein translation: CASARDSSTDTQYF.